Below, 28 T cell receptor beta chains from the same sample are listed, as sequenced in a study of T cell clones after liver transplantation. Sequencing used immunoSEQ multiplex PCR; TCRdb keeps in-frame clones, though not all of them. The sample has roughly 67,000 clones, around 92% seen once. The starting material was CD4+ T cells from blood, obtained around 27 months after liver transplant. The origin of the receptors is a human patient who received a liver transplant. The graft donor may have contributed some T cells.

The rearrangement joins TRBV5-1 to TRBJ2-3; 7 bases fit TRBD2. V was pared by 3 bases and J by 3 bases, with 16 bases of the junction left unmatched. CDR3 length: 18 amino acids. Looked up from germline, CDR1 is SGHRS and CDR2 is YFSETQ. The CDR3 region has the DNA TGCGCCAGCAGCTGGGGACTATTGGCGAGTATACGGACAGATACGCAGTATTTT. Protein sequence: CASSWGLLASIRTDTQYF. Looking up the rest from reference TRBV5-1 and TRBJ2-3 gives the full variable domain: KAGVTQTPRYLIKTRGQQVTLSCSPISGHRSVSWYQQTPGQGLQFLFEYFSETQRNKGNFPGRFSGRQFSNSRSEMNVSTLELGDSALYLCASSWGLLASIRTDTQYFGPGTRLTVL.

The chain carries TRBV5-4 and TRBJ2-3; the match to TRBD2 covers 9 bases. The CDR3 loop spans 15 amino acids. CDR1 and CDR2 (germline): SGHNT, YYREEE (reference sequence). Trimming removed 5 bases from V and 5 bases from J; junction bases left unmatched: 9. CDR3 sequence (DNA): TGTGCCAGCAGTTTTAGCGGGAGCGAAATAGATACGCAGTATTTT. Translation: CASSFSGSEIDTQYF.

The count of this clone is one. The chain couples TRBV7-7 to TRBJ2-7; 12 nucleotides agree with TRBD2. J lost 5 bases, V lost 1 base, and 0 bases had no gene match. CDR1 and CDR2 from the germline V gene are SSHAT and FNYEAQ (reference sequence). This CDR3 has 14 amino acids. The CDR3 loop is CASSLGTSGNEQYF. In DNA, the CDR3 is TGTGCCAGCAGCTTAGGGACTAGCGGGAACGAGCAGTACTTC.

The chain joins TRBV11-3 to TRBJ2-2, with D unclear. The CDR3 has 15 residues. CDR1 is SGHNT, CDR2 YENEEA, per germline. V was cut by 2 bases and J by 1 base, with 8 bases left in between. The CDR3 is CASSLLAQNTGELFF. Written as DNA, the CDR3 is TGTGCCAGCAGCTTACTCGCGCAGAACACCGGGGAGCTGTTTTTT.

The chain employs TRBV19 and TRBJ2-2; TRBD1 matches at 7 bases. Looked up from germline, CDR1 is LNHDA and CDR2 is SQIVND (reference sequence). The CDR3 is 17 amino acids. V was clipped by 4 bases and J by 0 bases; unmatched bases: 8. DNA of the CDR3: TGTGCCAGTAGTACGAGGGCCCAGGGGGCGAACACCGGGGAGCTGTTTTTT. Residues: CASSTRAQGANTGELFF.

The rearrangement uses TRBV9 and TRBJ2-5, with D maybe TRBD2 (7 bases). This CDR3 is built from 13 residues. V was shortened by 4 bases and J by 7 bases, with 14 bases between the two germline ends. Per germline, CDR1 SGDLS and CDR2 YYNGEE. CDR3 in DNA: TGTGCCAGCAGCCCTGGACTAGGGGGGACCCAGTACTTC. The encoded protein is CASSPGLGGTQYF.

The rearrangement links TRBV10-3 to TRBJ1-1; D perhaps matches TRBD1 (6 bases). The CDR3 spans 14 residues. The V and J ends lost 5 bases and 0 bases respectively, with 10 bases between them. Germline-derived CDR1 and CDR2 are ENHRY and SYGVKD. The CDR3 spells CAISSGTLNTEAFF. CDR3 sequence (DNA): TGTGCCATCAGTAGCGGGACATTGAACACTGAAGCTTTCTTT.

Only a few counts were recorded for this clone. This chain links TRBV2 with TRBJ1-4; unclear D gene. Trimming cost V 8 bases and J 6 bases, with 13 bases left between them. Germline V gives CDR1 SNHLY, CDR2 FYNNEI. The CDR3 covers 13 residues. The CDR3 is CASVKDLHEKLFF. CDR3 DNA: TGTGCCAGCGTTAAGGACCTACATGAAAAACTGTTTTTT.

The chain combines TRBV28 with TRBJ1-2; no definite D call. CDR1 is MDHEN, CDR2 SYDVKM, per germline. The CDR3 is 12 residues long. The V end was cut by 6 bases, the J end by 8 bases, with 13 bases between. CDR3 amino acids: CASSRGPRGYTF. For the CDR3, the DNA is TGTGCCAGCAGCCGTGGACCTAGGGGCTACACCTTC.

The rearrangement joins TRBV25-1 to TRBJ2-3, with D perhaps TRBD1 (6 bases). Germline loops: CDR1 MGHDK, CDR2 SYGVNS. This CDR3 is built from 16 residues. V was shortened by 0 bases and J by 1 base, with 11 bases between the two germline ends. CDR3 sequence (DNA): TGTGCCAGCAGTGAATATACCGCAGGGGGCACAGATACGCAGTATTTT. It yields the protein CASSEYTAGGTDTQYF.

J is TRBJ2-3 and V is TRBV4-1; a weak D match, TRBD2 (5 bases). This CDR3 comprises 14 residues. The V gene's germline CDR1 is MGHRA and CDR2 YSYEKL. With 0 bases removed from V and 6 bases from J, the gap between germline ends came to 10 bases. CDR3 sequence: CASSQEGRRDTQYF. CDR3 bases: TGCGCCAGCAGCCAAGAAGGCAGGAGGGATACGCAGTATTTT.

The chain carries TRBV10-1 and TRBJ1-1; 9 nucleotides agree with TRBD1. Germline V gene sequence: CDR1 WNHNN, CDR2 SYGVQD (reference sequence). CDR3 length: 13 residues. With V trimmed by 6 bases and J by 7 bases, 6 bases remained unmatched. CDR3 residues: CASRQGAEGEAFF. The CDR3 coding sequence is TGCGCCAGCAGACAGGGGGCAGAGGGTGAAGCTTTCTTT.

J is TRBJ1-3 and V is TRBV19, with D unclear. CDR1 and CDR2 from the germline V gene are LNHDA and SQIVND (reference sequence). CDR3 length: 15 residues. V lost 5 bases and J 0 bases, leaving 11 bases between the germline ends. For the CDR3, the DNA is TGTGCCAGTAGTCCGAAATCTGGCTCTGGAAACACCATATATTTT. As protein: CASSPKSGSGNTIYF. Variable domain in full (rest from reference TRBV19 and TRBJ1-3): DGGITQSPKYLFRKEGQNVTLSCEQNLNHDAMYWYRQDPGQGLRLIYYSQIVNDFQKGDIAEGYSVSREKKESFPLTVTSAQKNPTAFYLCASSPKSGSGNTIYFGEGSWLTVV.

The chain is built from TRBV5-5 and TRBJ1-2; D perhaps matches TRBD1 (6 bases). The CDR3 is made up of 16 amino acids. V was cut by 4 bases and J by 0 bases, with 16 bases left in between. The germline CDR1 and CDR2 sequences are SGHKS and YYEKEE (reference sequence). CDR3 amino acids: CASSLASGASNYGYTF. The DNA for the CDR3 is TGTGCCAGCAGCCTTGCGTCAGGGGCTTCTAACTATGGCTACACCTTC.

The V call is TRBV29-1, the J call TRBJ2-2; no clear D gene. The CDR3 runs 14 residues. V was pared by 4 bases and J by 3 bases, with 12 bases between. Germline V gives CDR1 SQVTM, CDR2 ANQGSEA. CDR3: CSVGGVADTGELFF. The CDR3 bases are TGCAGCGTTGGTGGAGTGGCTGACACCGGGGAGCTGTTTTTT.

This chain uses TRBV21-1 with TRBJ2-5; TRBD1 is the table's D call, not checked against the DNA. TRBV21-1 is marked as a pseudogene. The CDR3 totals 20 residues. The CDR3 loop reads CASSKVGTGPLLGYQETQYF. The CDR3 nucleotides read TGTGCCAGCAGCAAAGTCGGGACAGGGCCTCTTTTGGGATACCAAGAGACCCAGTACTTC.

The chain carries TRBV6-1 and TRBJ1-2; D not certain. Between the trimmed V and J ends, which lost 1 base and 0 bases, there was a span of 6 bases. This CDR3 is 14 amino acids long. CDR1 MNHNS and CDR2 SASEGT come from the germline V gene. In nucleotides, the CDR3 is TGTGCCAGCAGTGAAGGTACAGCTAACTATGGCTACACCTTC. Protein: CASSEGTANYGYTF.

The chain combines TRBV6-1 with TRBJ1-5, with 7 bases aligning to TRBD1. The CDR3 covers 16 residues. After removal of 4 bases from V and 6 bases from J, the junction contained 12 bases not matched to a gene. CDR1 is MNHNS and CDR2 is SASEGT in the germline V gene. The CDR3 DNA follows: TGTGCCAGCAGTGGGACCGGGACAGTGGGTCTTCAGCCCCAGCATTTT. This gives the protein CASSGTGTVGLQPQHF.

The gene calls are TRBV7-9 and TRBJ1-3; D is unresolved. Germline V CDR1 and CDR2: SEHNR, FQNEAQ (reference sequence). Trimming took 1 base from V and 2 from J, leaving 3 bases between them. The CDR3 covers 13 residues. The CDR3 DNA reads as TGTGCCAGCAGCTTAGATCCTGGAAACACCATATATTTT. This encodes CASSLDPGNTIYF.

The chain couples TRBV5-8 to TRBJ2-5; D gene uncertain. The CDR3 runs 13 residues. The V gene's germline CDR1 is SGHTS and CDR2 YDEGEE. V shed 2 bases and J shed 6 bases, with 11 bases lying between them. CDR3 DNA: TGTGCCAGCAGCTTATCGTTTGAAAAGACCCAGTACTTC. This encodes CASSLSFEKTQYF.

Only one count was recorded for this clone. This sequence joins TRBV30 and TRBJ1-1; D possibly corresponds to TRBD1 (6 bases). Trimming stripped 3 bases from V and 12 bases from J, with 11 bases between. CDR1 GTSNPN and CDR2 SVGIG come from the germline V gene (reference sequence). The CDR3 has 10 residues. In DNA, the CDR3 is TGTGCCTGGAGCCAGGGGAAAACTTTCTTT. Translation: CAWSQGKTFF.

The chain employs TRBV10-2 and TRBJ1-2, with D maybe TRBD1 (5 bases). V was shortened by 6 bases and J by 7 bases, with 6 bases between the two germline ends. From germline, CDR1 is WSHSY and CDR2 SAAADI. The CDR3 has 10 residues. CDR3 sequence (DNA): TGCGCCAGCAGGGGGGGTGGCTACACCTTC. Its translation is CASRGGGYTF.

The V and J genes are TRBV2 and TRBJ1-2; D not resolved. Looked up from germline, CDR1 is SNHLY and CDR2 is FYNNEI. CDR3 size: 16 residues. Trimming removed 2 bases from V and 7 bases from J, with 20 bases in between. The CDR3 protein is CASSESVNFGGSGYTF. The CDR3 region has the DNA TGTGCCAGCAGTGAAAGCGTCAACTTTGGAGGGTCTGGCTACACCTTC.

This chain uses TRBV7-9 with TRBJ1-4, with 9 positions matching TRBD1. Germline V CDR1 and CDR2: SEHNR, FQNEAQ (reference sequence). V lost 5 bases and J lost 5; bases outside the gene matches: 3. CDR3 length equals 14 residues. The CDR3 here is CASSAGTGNEKLFF. DNA of the CDR3: TGTGCCAGCAGCGCCGGGACAGGGAATGAAAAACTGTTTTTT.

The chain carries TRBV5-1 and TRBJ1-5; possibly TRBD1 for D (5 bases). V lost 2 bases, J lost 7 bases, and 10 bases lay in between. The CDR3 is 13 amino acids. Germline assignment: CDR1 SGHRS and CDR2 YFSETQ. Written as DNA, the CDR3 is TGCGCCAGCAGCTTTGATGGGACCCAGCCCCAGCATTTT. Residues: CASSFDGTQPQHF.

In DNA, the CDR3 is TGTGCCTGGAGTGGGACGGACTCTGGAAACACCATATATTTT. It yields the protein CAWSGTDSGNTIYF. The gene calls are TRBV30 and TRBJ1-3; D call uncertain. Trimming shortened V by 1 base and J by 0 bases, and 7 bases separated the two germline ends. The germline V gene encodes CDR1 GTSNPN and CDR2 SVGIG (reference sequence). CDR3 length equals 14 residues. Combining the CDR3 with reference TRBV30 and TRBJ1-3 gives the whole variable domain SQTIHQWPATLVQPVGSPLSLECTVEGTSNPNLYWYRQAAGRGLQLLFYSVGIGQISSEVPQNLSASRPQDRQFILSSKKLLLSDSGFYLCAWSGTDSGNTIYFGEGSWLTVV.

The chain combines TRBV11-3 with TRBJ2-1; TRBD2 matches 14 bases. From germline, CDR1 is SGHNT and CDR2 YENEEA. J lost 7 bases, V lost 5 bases, and 7 bases had no gene match. The CDR3 loop spans 16 amino acids. CDR3 region: CASSPGTSGSRNEQFF. CDR3 nucleotides: TGTGCCAGCAGCCCCGGGACTAGCGGGAGTAGAAATGAGCAGTTCTTC.

The chain links TRBV7-8 to TRBJ2-1; 12 bases fit TRBD2. The J segment lost 10 bases and the V segment lost 10 bases, leaving 14 bases of the junction unmatched. The CDR3 spans 15 residues. The germline gives CDR1 SGHVS, CDR2 FQNEAQ. In DNA form, the CDR3 reads TGTGCCACCAAGGGGGATCTAGCGGGAGGGGACGAGCAGTTCTTC. Its protein is CATKGDLAGGDEQFF.